This T cell receptor beta chain was obtained from a study of Tregs in tolerant kidney transplant recipients. Study-wide context: A roughly three-day belatacept mixed lymphocyte reaction, sometimes plus 5-day graft donor restimulation, preceded CD4+CD25+CD127- sorting. Antibodies separated recipient from donor cells.

A note on this clone: Its antigen is still unknown.

This table comes from immunoSEQ multiplex PCR, and its TCRdb copy is limited to in-frame clones, with some not included. The repertoire consists of fewer than 45,000 clones, with less than 97% occurring once and the leading ten covering approximately 0.41%. General study results and limits: The small number of patients limits these findings pending further validation. Expanding Tregs on activated donor B cells appeared to best identify donor-specific TCRbeta clones.

J gave up 8 bases and V 3 bases, and 13 bases lay outside the gene matches. The CDR3 length is 16 residues. The germline gives CDR1 LNHDA, CDR2 SQIVND (reference sequence). Sequenced sample: Tregs from blood cultured with allogeneic cells. This receptor was identified in a human donor in good health. The V call is TRBV19, the J call TRBJ1-2; TRBD1 agrees at 9 bases. The CDR3 nucleotides are TGTGCCAGTAGTATCACAATATCTGGAACAGGGGGCGGCTACACCTTC. It specifies CASSITISGTGGGYTF.